Listed here are 20 T cell receptor beta chains from one sample, sequenced in a study of T-cell memory formation after mild COVID-19. TCRdb redid the calling of the 5' RACE reads with MiXCR, one entry per CDR3 protein. Of approximately 480,000 distinct CDR3 sequences in the sample, roughly 18% were seen once. The specimen was PBMCs or a T cell subset sorted from them (not recorded which). The receptors here all came from an adult woman who had mild COVID-19 (a few samples of this study predate the infection). Cell type and time point are not known.

This clonotype was picked up many times. This rearrangement joins TRBV12-3 or TRBV12-4 to TRBJ2-3, with unresolved D. V was shortened by 2 bases and J by 0 bases, with 6 bases between the two germline ends. The CDR3 is 14 residues long. CDR3 amino acids: CASSLWGSTDTQYF. DNA of the CDR3: TGTGCCAGCAGTTTATGGGGAAGCACAGATACGCAGTATTTT.

CDR3 sequence (DNA): TGTGCCAGCAGCTTCGGTGGGCCGGGGACAGTCTACAATGAGCAGTTCTTC. Protein sequence: CASSFGGPGTVYNEQFF. V and J are TRBV7-2 and TRBJ2-1, with 7 bases matching TRBD1. V dropped 3 bases and J dropped 3; count of bases not matched to a gene: 11. Per germline, CDR1 SGHTA and CDR2 FQGNSA. The CDR3 length is 17 residues. Full variable domain (missing parts from reference TRBV7-2 and TRBJ2-1): GAGVSQSPSNKVTEKGKDVELRCDPISGHTALYWYRQSLGQGLEFLIYFQGNSAPDKSGLPSDRFSAERTGGSVSTLTIQRTQQEDSAVYLCASSFGGPGTVYNEQFFGPGTRLTVL.

This clonotype was detected a few times. The J gene is TRBJ2-2, the V gene TRBV24-1, with D possibly matching TRBD2 (5 bases). The CDR3 extends over 14 amino acids. With 5 bases removed from V and 0 bases from J, the gap between germline ends came to 6 bases. Germline V gene data show CDR1 as KGHDR and CDR2 as SFDVKD. CDR3 sequence (DNA): TGTGCCACCAGTGGACTATCGAACACCGGGGAGCTGTTTTTT. This encodes CATSGLSNTGELFF.

The chain recombines TRBV7-2 with TRBJ2-2, with TRBD2 as a possible D gene (6 bases). This CDR3 region has 18 residues. V dropped 4 bases and J dropped 0 bases, with 18 bases sitting between them. The germline V gene encodes CDR1 SGHTA and CDR2 FQGNSA. In DNA, the CDR3 is TGTGCCAGCAGCTCAAGGCCCAGACTAGGAGCGAACACCGGGGAGCTGTTTTTT. It yields the protein CASSSRPRLGANTGELFF.

This clonotype was found a few times. The chain has TRBV15 and TRBJ1-2; 7 bases align to TRBD1. With V trimmed by 4 bases and J by 2 bases, 10 bases remained unmatched. CDR3 length equals 16 residues. Germline V gene data show CDR1 as LNHNV and CDR2 as YYDKDF (reference sequence). The CDR3 sequence: CATSKGREGANYGYTF. The CDR3 coding sequence is TGTGCCACCAGCAAGGGGCGGGAGGGGGCGAACTATGGCTACACCTTC.

This clonotype turned up a few times. This chain connects TRBV24-1 to TRBJ2-5; D gene unclear. The CDR3 consists of 14 residues. In germline, CDR1 is KGHDR, CDR2 SFDVKD. V shed 3 bases and J shed 2 bases, with 9 bases lying between them. The CDR3, as DNA: TGTGCCACCAGTGATCGGGCAGAACAAGAGACCCAGTACTTC. Encoded protein: CATSDRAEQETQYF.

The chain employs TRBV12-3 or TRBV12-4 and TRBJ2-2; D ambiguous. Trimming removed 0 bases at V and 6 bases at J, with 5 bases between. The CDR3 runs 13 residues. The CDR3 DNA follows: TGTGCCAGCAGTTTAGCGCTTTCCGGGGAGCTGTTTTTT. The encoded protein is CASSLALSGELFF.

This clonotype was picked up a small number of times. V gene TRBV7-2 combines with J gene TRBJ1-2; TRBD1 agrees at 8 bases. There are 16 residues in the CDR3. V shed 1 base and J 5 bases; nucleotides not matched to a gene: 9. Per the germline V gene, CDR1 is SGHTA and CDR2 is FQGNSA. The CDR3 here is CASSLGGYTGGYGYTF. CDR3 nucleotide sequence: TGTGCCAGCAGCTTAGGAGGATACACAGGGGGATATGGCTACACCTTC.

This clonotype was found many times. The V gene is TRBV28, the J gene TRBJ2-5, with TRBD2 identical over 8 bases. The CDR3 loop spans 14 amino acids. J lost 2 bases, V lost 5 bases, and 4 bases had no gene match. CDR1 and CDR2 (germline): MDHEN, SYDVKM. CDR3 residues: CASSLAGTQETQYF. Here the CDR3 DNA reads TGTGCCAGCAGTCTAGCGGGTACACAAGAGACCCAGTACTTC.

The genes are TRBV20-1 and TRBJ2-3; 11 bases agree with TRBD2. V lost 1 base to trimming and J lost 11 bases; unmatched junction nucleotides: 5. Germline V CDR1 and CDR2: DFQATT, SNEGSKA (reference sequence). This CDR3 has 13 residues. The CDR3, as DNA: TGCAGTGCTAGAGCACTAGCGGGGGTGAGGCAGTATTTT. Protein sequence: CSARALAGVRQYF.

A few counts support this clonotype. The chain uses TRBV6-4 and TRBJ1-1; D is uncertain. V lost 3 bases and J lost 0, with 8 bases in between. The CDR3 length is 14 residues. CDR1 and CDR2 from the germline V gene are MRHNA and SNTAGT. The CDR3 spells CASSEDGVNTEAFF. CDR3 DNA sequence: TGTGCCAGCAGTGAAGACGGAGTGAACACTGAAGCTTTCTTT.

The rearrangement uses TRBV6-2 or TRBV6-3 and TRBJ2-6; TRBD2 agrees at 7 bases. Germline loops: CDR1 MNHEY, CDR2 SVGEGT. With 3 bases clipped from V and 0 bases from J, the junction kept 8 bases outside the gene matches. The CDR3 is made up of 18 amino acids. The CDR3 nucleotides read TGTGCCAGCAGTTATCCGGGGACTACTTTCTCTGGGGCCAACGTCCTGACTTTC. It codes for CASSYPGTTFSGANVLTF.

The chain uses TRBV20-1 and TRBJ1-2; D is perhaps TRBD1 (5 bases). This CDR3 region has 14 residues. The V end was cut by 2 bases, the J end by 5 bases, with 15 bases between. Germline V lookup: CDR1 DFQATT, CDR2 SNEGSKA (reference sequence). This chain's CDR3 is CSARPLGREYGYTF. For the CDR3, the DNA is TGCAGTGCTAGACCCCTGGGCAGGGAGTATGGCTACACCTTC.

V is TRBV13 and J is TRBJ2-3; TRBD2 agrees at 8 bases. Germline trimming cut 3 bases from V and 2 bases from J; bases unmatched to any gene: 10. The germline V gene encodes CDR1 PRHDT and CDR2 FYEKMQ (reference sequence). The CDR3 loop spans 17 amino acids. The CDR3 here is CASSFKRGNPITDTQYF. DNA of the CDR3: TGTGCCAGCAGCTTTAAGCGGGGGAACCCAATCACAGATACGCAGTATTTT. Full variable domain (rest looked up from reference TRBV13 and TRBJ2-3): AAGVIQSPRHLIKEKRETATLKCYPIPRHDTVYWYQQGPGQDPQFLISFYEKMQSDKGSIPDRFSAQQFSDYHSELNMSSLELGDSALYFCASSFKRGNPITDTQYFGPGTRLTVL.

About this clonotype itself: A read error may explain this, as a much larger clone is one base away. The chain has TRBV9 and TRBJ2-5; D gene unclear. The CDR3 has 12 amino acids. Trimming took 0 bases from V and 3 from J, leaving 3 bases between them. CDR1 is SGDLS and CDR2 is YYNGEE in the germline V gene. CDR3 nucleotides: TGTGCCAGCAGCGTAGAGGAAGAGACCCAGTACTTC. Translating it yields CASSVEEETQYF.

The gene calls are TRBV7-9 and TRBJ2-3, with 9 bases aligning to TRBD2. This CDR3 spans 16 amino acids. CDR1 SEHNR and CDR2 FQNEAQ come from the germline V gene (reference sequence). J gave up 7 bases and V 4 bases, and 12 bases lay outside the gene matches. CDR3 sequence (DNA): TGTGCCAGCAGCTCCATAGCGGGGGCAACATCGCATACGCAGTATTTT. It codes for CASSSIAGATSHTQYF.

In its sample, this clonotype was seen a few times. This chain joins TRBV20-1 and TRBJ1-1; weak D call: TRBD1 (6 bases). Germline V gene lookup returns CDR1 DFQATT and CDR2 SNEGSKA (reference sequence). V lost 6 bases, J lost 4 bases, and 18 bases lay in between. CDR3 length equals 14 residues. As DNA, the CDR3 is TGCAGTGCCCCGATGGGTCAGGGGCGCACTGAAGCTTTCTTT. Translation gives CSAPMGQGRTEAFF.

This clonotype was observed many times. The CDR3, as DNA: TGTGCCAGCAGCCCCCGGGGCCCGAACACCGGGGAGCTGTTTTTT. Its protein product is CASSPRGPNTGELFF. The V call is TRBV5-5, the J call TRBJ2-2; D tentatively fits TRBD1 or TRBD2 (5 bases each). The V end was cut by 4 bases, the J end by 0 bases, with 10 bases between. Per the germline V gene, CDR1 is SGHKS and CDR2 is YYEKEE (reference sequence). The CDR3 has 15 residues.

Worth noting for this clonotype: The junction and the germline gene differ at one end; a read error may be behind it. The chain is built from TRBV30 and TRBJ2-7, with unresolved D. Germline assignment: CDR1 GTSNPN and CDR2 SVGIG (reference sequence). The CDR3 loop spans 17 amino acids. The CDR3 sequence: CAWRGSLLNPMAYDQYF. CDR3 DNA: TGTGCCTGGAGGGGATCCCTTCTAAACCCGATGGCCTACGATCAGTACTTC. Variable domain in full (rest from reference TRBV30 and TRBJ2-7): SQTIHQWPATLVQPVGSPLSLECTVEGTSNPNLYWYRQAAGRGLQLLFYSVGIGQISSEVPQNLSASRPQDRQFILSSKKLLLSDSGFYLCAWRGSLLNPMAYDQYFGPGTRLTVT.

The chain uses TRBV4-3 and TRBJ1-1; D may be TRBD1 (6 bases). This CDR3 has 14 residues. Germline V gene sequence: CDR1 LGHNA, CDR2 YSLEER. V lost 0 bases to trimming and J lost 4 bases, with 9 bases between them. CDR3 nucleotides: TGCGCCAGCAGCCAAGAGGGCAGGGGCACTGAAGCTTTCTTT. Encoded protein: CASSQEGRGTEAFF.